Here is one T cell receptor (beta chain) with its context. Antigen: not known. This specimen comes from a study of shared clonotypes between healthy human individuals. Overall study results and limits: Approximately 5.1% was the fraction of naive CD4 clonotypes found shared across four donors.

Assay used: immunoSEQ multiplex PCR; TCRdb lists only in-frame clones, some missing. The top ten hold approximately 1.8% of the sample, which has 550,000 to 850,000 clones, 72% seen once. The CDR3 extends over 17 amino acids. Donors had no recently reported acute infections or vaccinations and were HIV-negative. Within Nashville, Tennessee resided all donors, each a Caucasian adult. V and J are TRBV21-1 and TRBJ1-4; TRBD1 was called by the table and not checked on the DNA. TRBV21-1 is a listed pseudogene. Sequenced input: memory CD4+ T cells sorted from blood. This sample's subset: CD45RA-negative fraction. This sequence originates from a woman in her thirties in good health. This CDR3 reads CASSKREGTGFNEKLFF. For the CDR3, the DNA is TGTGCCAGCAGCAAAAGGGAGGGGACAGGGTTTAATGAAAAACTGTTTTTT.